The T cell receptor (beta chain) described here comes from a study of neurological immune-mediated disorders. General study findings and limits: Private repertoires in all groups were suggested, as expanded clones shared no CDR3 amino acid sequences across subjects.

This clonotype was found many times. What it binds is not known. Described time point: longitudinal time-point 3. Stored at -80 C, 2 million PBMCs were the source of the unsorted libraries. The CDR3 is made up of 14 amino acids. Per germline, CDR1 SGHRS and CDR2 YFSETQ. V was clipped by 4 bases and J by 4 bases, with 12 bases between them. TCRdb used MiXCR to reprocess the 5' RACE reads, holding one entry per CDR3 protein. This sample has about 45,000 distinct CDR3 sequences, with about 13% found just once. This receptor was taken from a man aged 30-40 years in good health. The sequencing sample was made of PBMCs. This chain links TRBV5-1 with TRBJ1-3, with D perhaps TRBD1 (5 bases). CDR3 in amino acids: CASSVGLSGNTIYF. The CDR3 nucleotides read TGCGCCAGCAGCGTGGGACTTTCCGGAAACACCATATATTTT.